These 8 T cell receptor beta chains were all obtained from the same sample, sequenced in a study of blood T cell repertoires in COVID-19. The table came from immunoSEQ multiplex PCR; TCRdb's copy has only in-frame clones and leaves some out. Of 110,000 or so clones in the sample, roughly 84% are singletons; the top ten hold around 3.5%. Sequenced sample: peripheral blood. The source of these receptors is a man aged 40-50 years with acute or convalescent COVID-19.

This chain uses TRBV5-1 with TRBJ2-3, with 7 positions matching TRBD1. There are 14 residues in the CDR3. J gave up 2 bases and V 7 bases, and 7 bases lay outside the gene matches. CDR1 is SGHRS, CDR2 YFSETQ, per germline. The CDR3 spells CASSTGRDTDTQYF. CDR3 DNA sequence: TGCGCCAGCTCGACAGGGCGAGACACAGATACGCAGTATTTT.

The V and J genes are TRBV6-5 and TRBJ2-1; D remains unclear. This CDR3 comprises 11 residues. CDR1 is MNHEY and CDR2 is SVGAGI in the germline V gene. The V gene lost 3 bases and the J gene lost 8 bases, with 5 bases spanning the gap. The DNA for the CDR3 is TGTGCCAGCAGTTATTCGGATGAGCAGTTCTTC. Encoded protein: CASSYSDEQFF.

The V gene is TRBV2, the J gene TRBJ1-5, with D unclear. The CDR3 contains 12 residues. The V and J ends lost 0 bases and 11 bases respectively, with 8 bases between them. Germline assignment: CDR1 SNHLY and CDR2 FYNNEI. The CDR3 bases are TGTGCCAGCAGTGAAGCGTCGGTGGCCCAGCATTTT. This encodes CASSEASVAQHF.

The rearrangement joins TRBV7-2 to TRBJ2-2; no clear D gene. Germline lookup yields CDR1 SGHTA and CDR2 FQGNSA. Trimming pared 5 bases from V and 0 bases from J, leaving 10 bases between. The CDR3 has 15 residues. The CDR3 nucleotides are TGTGCCAGCAGCCCCCGGCAGGCGAACACCGGGGAGCTGTTTTTT. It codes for CASSPRQANTGELFF.

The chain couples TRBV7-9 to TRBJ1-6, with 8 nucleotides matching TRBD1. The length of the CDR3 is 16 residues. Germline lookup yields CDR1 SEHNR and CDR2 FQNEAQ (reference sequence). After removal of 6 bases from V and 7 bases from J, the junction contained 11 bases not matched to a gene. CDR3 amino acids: CASRASGQGVNSPLHF. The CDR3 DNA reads TGTGCCAGCAGGGCAAGCGGACAGGGTGTAAATTCACCCCTCCACTTT.

CDR3 in amino acids: CASSLQGGEETQYF. The CDR3 DNA is TGCGCCAGCAGCTTACAGGGGGGGGAAGAGACCCAGTACTTC. The V gene is TRBV5-1, the J gene TRBJ2-5; the D gene is possibly TRBD1 (8 bases). V was clipped by 2 bases and J by 3 bases, with 11 bases between them. CDR3 length equals 14 residues. Looked up from germline, CDR1 is SGHRS and CDR2 is YFSETQ.

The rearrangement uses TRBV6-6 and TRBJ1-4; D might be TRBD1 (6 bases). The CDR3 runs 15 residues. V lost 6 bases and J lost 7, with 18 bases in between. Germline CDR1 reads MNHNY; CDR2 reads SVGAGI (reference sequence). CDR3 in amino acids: CASSIGVGASEKLFF. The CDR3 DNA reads TGTGCCAGCAGCATAGGGGTGGGGGCGAGTGAAAAACTGTTTTTT.

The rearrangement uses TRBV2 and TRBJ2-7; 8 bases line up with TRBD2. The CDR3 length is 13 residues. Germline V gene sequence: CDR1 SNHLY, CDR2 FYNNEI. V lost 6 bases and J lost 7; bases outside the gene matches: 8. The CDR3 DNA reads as TGTGCCAGCAGGGAGACCTCGGGAGGGGAGCAGTACTTC. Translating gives CASRETSGGEQYF.